Each of the 18 T cell receptor beta chains below was sequenced from the same sample in a study of early T cells in non-severe SARS-CoV-2 infection. From the 5' RACE reads, TCRdb called clonotypes with MiXCR, one entry per CDR3 protein. There are 90,000 to 130,000 distinct CDR3 sequences in the sample; 10% to 15% occur only once, and around 4% lies in the top ten. Source: whole blood, taken at baseline. The receptor set was obtained from an adult who was a healthcare worker with PCR-confirmed SARS-CoV-2 infection or an uninfected control (not recorded which).

This clonotype was detected a few times. V usage is TRBV2 and J usage is TRBJ1-5; a possible D gene is TRBD1 (6 bases). The germline CDR1 and CDR2 sequences are SNHLY and FYNNEI. Trimming shortened V by 4 bases and J by 5 bases, and 12 bases separated the two germline ends. The CDR3 is made up of 14 amino acids. DNA for the CDR3: TGTGCCAGCAGTGGGGACAAGACGTATCAGCCCCAGCATTTT. This encodes CASSGDKTYQPQHF.

The chain couples TRBV6-1 to TRBJ2-1, with 7 bases that match TRBD1. Trimming took 8 bases from V and 3 from J; bases not matched to a gene: 4. Per the germline V gene, CDR1 is MNHNS and CDR2 is SASEGT. CDR3 length: 13 amino acids. The CDR3 nucleotides read TGTGCCAGCGGGTGGGACAGCTACAATGAGCAGTTCTTC. Protein sequence: CASGWDSYNEQFF.

This chain connects TRBV18 to TRBJ2-5; TRBD1 or TRBD2 may be the D gene (6 bases each). CDR3 length: 18 amino acids. Trimming took off 2 bases at V and 4 bases at J, with 23 bases between the two ends. Per the germline V gene, CDR1 is KGHSH and CDR2 is LQKENI. This CDR3 is CASSPIQSRGADGETQYF. CDR3 DNA: TGTGCCAGCTCACCAATTCAGTCGAGGGGGGCCGACGGAGAGACCCAGTACTTC.

This clonotype has a handful of counts. This chain connects TRBV28 to TRBJ1-2; 8 bases line up with TRBD1. Germline CDR1 reads MDHEN; CDR2 reads SYDVKM. The CDR3 is made up of 12 amino acids. V shed 6 bases and J 6 bases; nucleotides not matched to a gene: 3. CDR3 in amino acids: CASRLTGDGYTF. In nucleotides, the CDR3 is TGTGCCAGCAGACTGACAGGGGATGGCTACACCTTC.

This clonotype was observed a few times. The chain has TRBV6-5 and TRBJ2-1; 8 bases are a match to TRBD1. Germline-derived CDR1 and CDR2 are MNHEY and SVGAGI. V gave up 5 bases and J gave up 6 bases; unmatched junction bases: 9. The CDR3 loop spans 15 amino acids. CDR3 bases: TGTGCCAGCAGTGCTGACAGGGGATTTTTCAATGAGCAGTTCTTC. As protein: CASSADRGFFNEQFF.

This chain uses TRBV7-9 with TRBJ2-7; 8 bases are a match to TRBD1. V shed 4 bases and J 7 bases; nucleotides not matched to a gene: 9. The CDR3 contains 14 residues. Germline loops: CDR1 SEHNR, CDR2 FQNEAQ (reference sequence). The CDR3 bases are TGTGCCAGCAGCTATCAGGGGGCGCAGAGTGAGCAGTACTTC. The encoded protein is CASSYQGAQSEQYF.

In its sample, this clonotype was seen many times. The chain has TRBV18 and TRBJ1-3; D remains unclear. V lost 6 bases and J 0 bases, leaving 15 bases between the germline ends. This CDR3 has 16 residues. CDR1 and CDR2 (germline): KGHSH, LQKENI. CDR3 bases: TGTGCCAGCTCCTCTCGGCGGCGGAGCTCTGGAAACACCATATATTTT. This gives the protein CASSSRRRSSGNTIYF.

The chain employs TRBV7-2 and TRBJ2-4; TRBD2 matches 7 bases. With 5 bases clipped from V and 9 bases from J, the junction kept 7 bases outside the gene matches. This CDR3 is built from 13 residues. Per the germline V gene, CDR1 is SGHTA and CDR2 is FQGNSA. CDR3: CASSHTSDGIQYF. The CDR3 DNA is TGTGCCAGCAGCCACACTAGCGACGGCATTCAGTACTTC.

The rearrangement links TRBV27 to TRBJ1-6; 7 nucleotides match TRBD1. V lost 8 bases, J lost 3 bases, and 4 bases stayed unmatched. The CDR3 sequence is 14 residues long. CDR1 and CDR2 (germline): MNHEY, SMNVEV (reference sequence). CDR3 DNA: TGTGCCAGCGGACAGGAGATCTATAATTCACCCCTCCACTTT. Its protein is CASGQEIYNSPLHF.

This clonotype was picked up a small number of times. The J gene is TRBJ1-1, the V gene TRBV5-4, with no clear D. Per the germline V gene, CDR1 is SGHNT and CDR2 is YYREEE (reference sequence). Trimming stripped 0 bases from V and 1 base from J, with 16 bases between. CDR3 length equals 17 residues. CDR3 in amino acids: CASSLGSGRASNTEAFF. The DNA for the CDR3 is TGTGCCAGCAGCTTGGGATCAGGACGGGCGTCGAACACTGAAGCTTTCTTT. Full variable domain (outside the CDR3, taken from reference TRBV5-4 and TRBJ1-1): ETGVTQSPTHLIKTRGQQVTLRCSSQSGHNTVSWYQQALGQGPQFIFQYYREEENGRGNFPPRFSGLQFPNYSSELNVNALELDDSALYLCASSLGSGRASNTEAFFGQGTRLTVV.

Only a few counts were recorded for this clonotype. This sequence joins TRBV20-1 and TRBJ2-3, with 12 bases that match TRBD2. V shed 0 bases, J shed 3 bases, and the junction held 16 bases outside the gene matches. Germline V gene lookup returns CDR1 DFQATT and CDR2 SNEGSKA (reference sequence). The CDR3 runs to 20 residues. The CDR3 nucleotides are TGCAGTGCTAGAGACCCGGGACAGAAGACTAGCGGGAGCACGACAGATACGCAGTATTTT. It codes for CSARDPGQKTSGSTTDTQYF.

The V gene is TRBV5-1, the J gene TRBJ1-1, with D perhaps matching TRBD1 (5 bases). Between the trimmed V and J ends, which lost 1 base and 4 bases, there was a span of 23 bases. The V gene's germline CDR1 is SGHRS and CDR2 YFSETQ. This CDR3 spans 18 amino acids. The CDR3 sequence is CASSLLKGEGETGTEAFF. The CDR3 bases are TGCGCCAGCAGCTTGCTGAAAGGGGAAGGGGAAACAGGCACTGAAGCTTTCTTT. Based on the CDR3 plus reference TRBV5-1 and TRBJ1-1, the full variable domain is KAGVTQTPRYLIKTRGQQVTLSCSPISGHRSVSWYQQTPGQGLQFLFEYFSETQRNKGNFPGRFSGRQFSNSRSEMNVSTLELGDSALYLCASSLLKGEGETGTEAFFGQGTRLTVV.

The genes are TRBV6-6 and TRBJ1-3; 7 nucleotides match TRBD1. Germline V gives CDR1 MNHNY, CDR2 SVGAGI (reference sequence). V lost 6 bases, J lost 2 bases, and 10 bases stayed unmatched. The CDR3 spans 16 residues. CDR3 DNA: TGTGCCAGCAGCCCGGGACAGCGATTTGCTGGAAACACCATATATTTT. Its protein product is CASSPGQRFAGNTIYF.

The chain employs TRBV2 and TRBJ2-3; 12 positions match TRBD1. The CDR3 contains 14 residues. Germline CDR1 and CDR2: SNHLY and FYNNEI. With 4 bases clipped from V and 4 bases from J, the junction kept 0 bases outside the gene matches. The CDR3 nucleotides are TGTGCCAGCAGTGGGGACAGGGGGCCAGATACGCAGTATTTT. Protein: CASSGDRGPDTQYF.

This clonotype was counted many times. The gene calls are TRBV5-1 and TRBJ1-5; D is unresolved. V was cut by 4 bases and J by 1 base, with 6 bases left in between. The CDR3 loop spans 13 amino acids. Germline loops: CDR1 SGHRS, CDR2 YFSETQ. The CDR3 DNA reads TGCGCCAGCAGCGCCTGGAGCAATCAGCCCCAGCATTTT. Residues: CASSAWSNQPQHF.

In its sample, this clonotype was seen a few times. The chain links TRBV11-2 to TRBJ2-7; D is unresolved. The CDR3 sequence is 14 residues long. Trimming removed 2 bases at V and 5 bases at J, with 13 bases between. The germline CDR1 and CDR2 sequences are SGHAT and FQNNGV. CDR3 in DNA: TGTGCCAGCAGCTTAAGGGCCGGCATAGACGAGCAGTACTTC. It translates to CASSLRAGIDEQYF. Full variable domain (rest looked up from reference TRBV11-2 and TRBJ2-7): EAGVAQSPRYKIIEKRQSVAFWCNPISGHATLYWYQQILGQGPKLLIQFQNNGVVDDSQLPKDRFSAERLKGVDSTLKIQPAKLEDSAVYLCASSLRAGIDEQYFGPGTRLTVT.

This clonotype was recorded a few times. The CDR3 is CSVPGGGTNTGELFF. In DNA, the CDR3 is TGCAGTGTCCCAGGGGGAGGAACGAACACCGGGGAGCTGTTTTTT. The chain combines TRBV20-1 with TRBJ2-2; TRBD1 might be the D (7 bases). Trimming removed 7 bases at V and 0 bases at J, with 15 bases between. CDR3 length equals 15 residues. From germline, CDR1 is DFQATT and CDR2 SNEGSKA (reference sequence).

This clonotype was seen a handful of times. The CDR3 sequence: CASSQQGQVSGELFF. DNA of the CDR3: TGTGCCAGCAGCCAGCAGGGGCAAGTTTCCGGGGAGCTGTTTTTT. This chain joins TRBV3-1 and TRBJ2-2; D possibly corresponds to TRBD1 (6 bases). Trimming cost V 3 bases and J 6 bases, with 14 bases left between them. Germline assignment: CDR1 LGHDT and CDR2 YNNKEL (reference sequence). The CDR3 totals 15 residues.